The T cell receptor (beta chain) under discussion was sequenced for a study of blood T cell repertoires in COVID-19. This clone was observed a few times. TCRdb keeps only in-frame clones here, not all; method: immunoSEQ multiplex PCR. This sample has 470,000 or so clones; over 75% occur once, and the top ten carry approximately 3.2%. The clonotype originates from a human donor in a cohort sampled during active COVID-19. Sequences were obtained from peripheral blood.

CDR3 nucleotide sequence: TGCGCCAGCAGCCAGGAGACGCTAGCGGGACGTTCGTTCTTC. The encoded protein is CASSQETLAGRSFF. V usage is TRBV4-1 and J usage is TRBJ2-1, with 9 bases that match TRBD2. The CDR3 covers 14 residues. Germline assignment: CDR1 MGHRA and CDR2 YSYEKL. Trimming cost V 3 bases and J 15 bases; bases outside gene matches: 12.